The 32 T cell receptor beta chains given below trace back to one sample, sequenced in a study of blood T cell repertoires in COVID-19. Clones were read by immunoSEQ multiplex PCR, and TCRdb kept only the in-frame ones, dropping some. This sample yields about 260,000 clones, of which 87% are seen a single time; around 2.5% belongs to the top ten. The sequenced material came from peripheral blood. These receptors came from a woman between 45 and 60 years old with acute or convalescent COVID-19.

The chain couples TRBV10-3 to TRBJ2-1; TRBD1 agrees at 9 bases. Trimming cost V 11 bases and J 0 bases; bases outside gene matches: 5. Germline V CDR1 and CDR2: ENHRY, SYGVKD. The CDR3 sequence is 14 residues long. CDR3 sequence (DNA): TGTGCCTCCAAGACAGGGGGCTCCTACAATGAGCAGTTCTTC. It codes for CASKTGGSYNEQFF.

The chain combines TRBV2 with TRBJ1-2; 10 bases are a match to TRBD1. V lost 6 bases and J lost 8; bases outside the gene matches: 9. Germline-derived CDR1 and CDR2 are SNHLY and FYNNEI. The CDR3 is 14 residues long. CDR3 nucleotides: TGTGCCAGCAGGTTGGGACAGGGGCGGGGCGGCTACACCTTC. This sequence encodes CASRLGQGRGGYTF. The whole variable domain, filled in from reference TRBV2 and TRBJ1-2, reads EPEVTQTPSHQVTQMGQEVILRCVPISNHLYFYWYRQILGQKVEFLVSFYNNEISEKSEIFDDQFSVERPDGSNFTLKIRSTKLEDSAMYFCASRLGQGRGGYTFGSGTRLTVV.

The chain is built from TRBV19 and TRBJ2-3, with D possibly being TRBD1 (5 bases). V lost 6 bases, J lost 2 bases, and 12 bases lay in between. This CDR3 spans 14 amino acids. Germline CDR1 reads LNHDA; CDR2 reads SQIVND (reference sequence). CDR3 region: CASSPGPFTDTQYF. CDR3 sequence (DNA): TGTGCCAGTAGCCCAGGGCCTTTCACAGATACGCAGTATTTT.

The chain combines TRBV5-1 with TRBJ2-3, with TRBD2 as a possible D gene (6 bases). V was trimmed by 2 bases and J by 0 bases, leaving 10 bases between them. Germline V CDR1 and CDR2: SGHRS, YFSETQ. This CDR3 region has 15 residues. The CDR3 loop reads CASSFRSGSTDTQYF. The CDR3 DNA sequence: TGCGCCAGCAGCTTTAGGAGCGGGAGCACAGATACGCAGTATTTT.

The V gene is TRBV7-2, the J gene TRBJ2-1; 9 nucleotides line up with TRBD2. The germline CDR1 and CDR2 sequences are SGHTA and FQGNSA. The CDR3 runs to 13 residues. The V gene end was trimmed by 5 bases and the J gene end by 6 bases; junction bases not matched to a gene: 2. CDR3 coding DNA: TGTGCCAGCAGCAAGACTAGCGGCAATGAGCAGTTCTTC. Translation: CASSKTSGNEQFF.

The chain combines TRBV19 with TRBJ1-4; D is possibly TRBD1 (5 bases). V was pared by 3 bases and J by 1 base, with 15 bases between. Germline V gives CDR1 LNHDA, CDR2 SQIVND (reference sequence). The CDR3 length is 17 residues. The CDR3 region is CASSIRQGPRTNEKLFF. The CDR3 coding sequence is TGTGCCAGTAGTATTCGGCAGGGCCCGAGAACTAATGAAAAACTGTTTTTT. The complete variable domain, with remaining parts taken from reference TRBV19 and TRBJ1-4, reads DGGITQSPKYLFRKEGQNVTLSCEQNLNHDAMYWYRQDPGQGLRLIYYSQIVNDFQKGDIAEGYSVSREKKESFPLTVTSAQKNPTAFYLCASSIRQGPRTNEKLFFGSGTQLSVL.

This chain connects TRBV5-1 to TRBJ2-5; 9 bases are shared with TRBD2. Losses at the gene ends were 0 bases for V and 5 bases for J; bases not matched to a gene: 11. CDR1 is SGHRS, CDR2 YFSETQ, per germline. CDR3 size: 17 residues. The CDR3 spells CASSLAASGRPGETQYF. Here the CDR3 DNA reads TGCGCCAGCAGCTTGGCCGCGAGCGGGAGGCCGGGGGAGACCCAGTACTTC.

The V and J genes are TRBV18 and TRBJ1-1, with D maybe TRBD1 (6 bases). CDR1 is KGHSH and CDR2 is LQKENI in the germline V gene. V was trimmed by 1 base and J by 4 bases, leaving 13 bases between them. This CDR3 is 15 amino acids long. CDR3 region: CASSPQGLGGTEAFF. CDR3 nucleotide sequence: TGTGCCAGCTCACCACAAGGACTAGGGGGCACTGAAGCTTTCTTT.

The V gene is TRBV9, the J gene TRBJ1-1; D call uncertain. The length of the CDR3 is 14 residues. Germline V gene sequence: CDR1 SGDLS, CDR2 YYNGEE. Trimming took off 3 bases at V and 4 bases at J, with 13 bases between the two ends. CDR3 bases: TGTGCCAGCAGCGCCCCTAATAGTGGCACTGAAGCTTTCTTT. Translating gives CASSAPNSGTEAFF. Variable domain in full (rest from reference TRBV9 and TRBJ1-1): DSGVTQTPKHLITATGQRVTLRCSPRSGDLSVYWYQQSLDQGLQFLIQYYNGEERAKGNILERFSAQQFPDLHSELNLSSLELGDSALYFCASSAPNSGTEAFFGQGTRLTVV.

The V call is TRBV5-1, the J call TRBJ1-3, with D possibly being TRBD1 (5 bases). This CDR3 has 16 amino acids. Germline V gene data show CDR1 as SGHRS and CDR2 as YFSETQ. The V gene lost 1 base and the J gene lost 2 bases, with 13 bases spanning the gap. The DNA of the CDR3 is TGCGCCAGCAGCTTGTCGGCAGGGTCACCTGGAAACACCATATATTTT. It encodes CASSLSAGSPGNTIYF.

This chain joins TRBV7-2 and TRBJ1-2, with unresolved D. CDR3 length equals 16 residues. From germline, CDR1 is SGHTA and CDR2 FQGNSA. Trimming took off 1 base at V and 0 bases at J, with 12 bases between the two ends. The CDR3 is CASSLVSDTANYGYTF. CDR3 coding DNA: TGTGCCAGCAGCTTAGTAAGTGACACCGCTAACTATGGCTACACCTTC.

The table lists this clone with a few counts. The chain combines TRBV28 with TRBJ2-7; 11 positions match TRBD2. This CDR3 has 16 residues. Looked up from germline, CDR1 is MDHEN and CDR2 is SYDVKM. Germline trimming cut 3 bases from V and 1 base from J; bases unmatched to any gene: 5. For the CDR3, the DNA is TGTGCCAGCAGTTTCCGGACTAGCGGGTATTCCTACGAGCAGTACTTC. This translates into CASSFRTSGYSYEQYF. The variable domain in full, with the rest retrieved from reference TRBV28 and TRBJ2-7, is DVKVTQSSRYLVKRTGEKVFLECVQDMDHENMFWYRQDPGLGLRLIYFSYDVKMKEKGDIPEGYSVSREKKERFSLILESASTNQTSMYLCASSFRTSGYSYEQYFGPGTRLTVT.

CDR3 sequence (DNA): TGTGCCAGCGGCAGGGGGAATTCACCCCTCCACTTT. It yields the protein CASGRGNSPLHF. V gene TRBV6-5 combines with J gene TRBJ1-6, with 7 positions matching TRBD1. The V and J ends lost 8 bases and 7 bases, in that order; junction bases with no gene match: 2. There are 12 residues in the CDR3. In germline, CDR1 is MNHEY, CDR2 SVGAGI.

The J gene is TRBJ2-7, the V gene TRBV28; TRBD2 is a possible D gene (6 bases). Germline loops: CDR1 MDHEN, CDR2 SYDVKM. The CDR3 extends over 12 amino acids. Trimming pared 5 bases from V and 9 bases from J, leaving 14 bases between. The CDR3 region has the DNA TGTGCCAGCAGTGTCAACCTCGGGGGGCAGTACTTC. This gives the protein CASSVNLGGQYF.

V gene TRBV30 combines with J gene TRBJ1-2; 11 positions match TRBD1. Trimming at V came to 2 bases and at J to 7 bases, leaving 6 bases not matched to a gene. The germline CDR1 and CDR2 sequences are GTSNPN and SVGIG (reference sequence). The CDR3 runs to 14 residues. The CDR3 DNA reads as TGTGCCTGGAGTCGTGGACAGGGGGCGCTTGGCTACACCTTC. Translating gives CAWSRGQGALGYTF.

CDR3: CASSLDSSGGYTF. DNA of the CDR3: TGTGCCAGCAGCCTAGACAGTTCTGGGGGCTACACCTTC. The chain couples TRBV6-5 to TRBJ1-2, with D perhaps matching TRBD1 (5 bases). The CDR3 loop spans 13 amino acids. In germline, CDR1 is MNHEY, CDR2 SVGAGI. Trimming took 6 bases from V and 8 from J, leaving 16 bases between them.

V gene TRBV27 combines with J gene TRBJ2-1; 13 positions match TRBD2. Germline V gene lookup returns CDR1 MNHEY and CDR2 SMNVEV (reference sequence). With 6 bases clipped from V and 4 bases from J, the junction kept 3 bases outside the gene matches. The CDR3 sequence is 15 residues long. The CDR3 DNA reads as TGTGCCAGCAGCCGACTAGCGGGGGGTTACAATGAGCAGTTCTTC. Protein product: CASSRLAGGYNEQFF.

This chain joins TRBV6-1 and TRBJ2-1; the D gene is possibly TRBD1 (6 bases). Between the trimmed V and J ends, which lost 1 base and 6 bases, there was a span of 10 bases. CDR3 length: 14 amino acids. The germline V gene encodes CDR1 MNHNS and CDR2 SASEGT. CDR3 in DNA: TGTGCCAGCAGTGAAGGGCCAGGGGCCAATGAGCAGTTCTTC. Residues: CASSEGPGANEQFF.

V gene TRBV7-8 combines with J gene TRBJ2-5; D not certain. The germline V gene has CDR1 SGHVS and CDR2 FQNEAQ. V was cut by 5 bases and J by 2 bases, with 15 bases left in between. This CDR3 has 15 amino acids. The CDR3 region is CASSNRQGLQETQYF. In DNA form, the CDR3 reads TGTGCCAGCAGCAACAGACAAGGCCTACAAGAGACCCAGTACTTC.

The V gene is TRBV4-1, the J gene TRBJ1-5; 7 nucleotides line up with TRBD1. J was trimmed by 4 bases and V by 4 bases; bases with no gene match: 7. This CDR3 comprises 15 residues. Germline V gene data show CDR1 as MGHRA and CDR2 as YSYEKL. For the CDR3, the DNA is TGCGCCAGCAGCCCTCGGGACAGTCAAAATCAGCCCCAGCATTTT. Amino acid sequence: CASSPRDSQNQPQHF.

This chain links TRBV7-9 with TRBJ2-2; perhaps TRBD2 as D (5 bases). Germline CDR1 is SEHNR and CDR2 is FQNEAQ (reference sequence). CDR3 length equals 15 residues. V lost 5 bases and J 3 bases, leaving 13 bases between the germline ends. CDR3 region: CASSQRLRDTGELFF. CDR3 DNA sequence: TGTGCCAGCAGCCAACGACTAAGAGACACCGGGGAGCTGTTTTTT. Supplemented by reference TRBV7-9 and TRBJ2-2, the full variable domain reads DTGVSQNPRHKITKRGQNVTFRCDPISEHNRLYWYRQTLGQGPEFLTYFQNEAQLEKSRLLSDRFSAERPKGSFSTLEIQRTEQGDSAMYLCASSQRLRDTGELFFGEGSRLTVL.

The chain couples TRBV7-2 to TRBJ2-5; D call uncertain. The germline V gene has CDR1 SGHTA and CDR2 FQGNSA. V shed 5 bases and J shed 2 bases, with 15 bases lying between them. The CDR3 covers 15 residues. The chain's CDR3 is CASSPSRSPQETQYF. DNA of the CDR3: TGTGCCAGCAGCCCCTCAAGAAGCCCTCAAGAGACCCAGTACTTC.

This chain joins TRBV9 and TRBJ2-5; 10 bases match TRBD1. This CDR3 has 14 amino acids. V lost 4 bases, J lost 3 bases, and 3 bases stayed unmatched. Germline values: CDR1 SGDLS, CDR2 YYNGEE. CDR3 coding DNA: TGTGCCAGCAGCAAGGGACAGGGGAAAGAGACCCAGTACTTC. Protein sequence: CASSKGQGKETQYF.

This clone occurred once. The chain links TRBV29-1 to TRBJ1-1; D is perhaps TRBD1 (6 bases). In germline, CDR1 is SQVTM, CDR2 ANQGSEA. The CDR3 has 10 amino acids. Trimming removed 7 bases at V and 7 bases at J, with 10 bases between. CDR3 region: CSAGTHEAFF. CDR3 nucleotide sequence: TGCAGCGCCGGGACACATGAAGCTTTCTTT.

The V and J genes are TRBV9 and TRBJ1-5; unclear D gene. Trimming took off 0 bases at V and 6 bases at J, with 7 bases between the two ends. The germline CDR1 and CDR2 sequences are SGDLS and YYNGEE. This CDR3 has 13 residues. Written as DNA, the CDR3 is TGTGCCAGCAGCGTAGACACAAGTCAGCCCCAGCATTTT. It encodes CASSVDTSQPQHF.

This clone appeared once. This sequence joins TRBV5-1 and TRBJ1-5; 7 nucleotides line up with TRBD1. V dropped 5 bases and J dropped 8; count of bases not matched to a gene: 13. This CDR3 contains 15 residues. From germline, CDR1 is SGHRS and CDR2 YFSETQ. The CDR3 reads CASRETTGPEEPQHF. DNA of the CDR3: TGCGCCAGCAGAGAAACGACAGGGCCGGAGGAGCCCCAGCATTTT.

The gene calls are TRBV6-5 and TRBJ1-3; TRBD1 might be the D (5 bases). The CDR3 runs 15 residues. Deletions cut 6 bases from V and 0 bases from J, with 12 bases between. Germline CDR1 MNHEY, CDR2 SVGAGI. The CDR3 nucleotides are TGTGCCAGCAGCCGACAGTCCCGCTCTGGAAACACCATATATTTT. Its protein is CASSRQSRSGNTIYF.

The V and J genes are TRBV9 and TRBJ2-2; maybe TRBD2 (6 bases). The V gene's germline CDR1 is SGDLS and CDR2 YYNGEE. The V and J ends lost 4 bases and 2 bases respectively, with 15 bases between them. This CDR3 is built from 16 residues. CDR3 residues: CASSLPGLPNTGELFF. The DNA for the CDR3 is TGTGCCAGCAGCTTACCGGGACTCCCAAACACCGGGGAGCTGTTTTTT.

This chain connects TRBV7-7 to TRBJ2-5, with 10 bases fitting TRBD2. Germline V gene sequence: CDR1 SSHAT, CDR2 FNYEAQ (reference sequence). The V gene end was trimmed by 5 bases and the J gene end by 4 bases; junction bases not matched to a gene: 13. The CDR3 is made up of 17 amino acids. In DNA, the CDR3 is TGTGCCAGCAGCAGCGGGAGGGCCGGGGGAACTACAGAGACCCAGTACTTC. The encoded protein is CASSSGRAGGTTETQYF. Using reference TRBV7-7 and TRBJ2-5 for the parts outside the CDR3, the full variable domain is GAGVSQSPRYKVTKRGQDVTLRCDPISSHATLYWYQQALGQGPEFLTYFNYEAQPDKSGLPSDRFSAERPEGSISTLTIQRTEQRDSAMYRCASSSGRAGGTTETQYFGPGTRLLVL.

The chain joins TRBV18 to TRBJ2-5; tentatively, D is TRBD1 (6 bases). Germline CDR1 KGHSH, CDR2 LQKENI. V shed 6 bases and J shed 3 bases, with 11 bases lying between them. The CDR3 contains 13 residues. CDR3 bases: TGTGCCAGCTCCTTATGGACAGAAGAGACCCAGTACTTC. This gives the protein CASSLWTEETQYF.

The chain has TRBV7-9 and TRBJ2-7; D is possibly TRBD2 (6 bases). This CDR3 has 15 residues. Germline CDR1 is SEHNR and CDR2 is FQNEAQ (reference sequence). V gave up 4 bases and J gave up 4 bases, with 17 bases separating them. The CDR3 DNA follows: TGTGCCAGCAGCTCCAAGGCGGGAATCCCATACGAGCAGTACTTC. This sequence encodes CASSSKAGIPYEQYF.

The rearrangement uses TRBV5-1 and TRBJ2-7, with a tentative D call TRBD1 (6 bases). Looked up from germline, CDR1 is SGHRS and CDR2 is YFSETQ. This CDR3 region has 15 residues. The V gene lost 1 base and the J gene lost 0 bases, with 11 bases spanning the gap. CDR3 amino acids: CASSLRVGGSYEQYF. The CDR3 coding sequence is TGCGCCAGCAGCTTGAGGGTAGGGGGCTCCTACGAGCAGTACTTC.